This T cell receptor (beta chain) came from a study of CD8+ T cells in alopecia areata. cDNA prepared by RNA extraction and subsequent reverse transcription served as the template for sequencing. Only in-frame clones appear in the TCRdb table, and some are missing; sequencing was by immunoSEQ multiplex PCR. Here the sample spans 100,000 to 130,000 clones, around 59% being singletons. This CDR3 spans 16 amino acids. The germline CDR1 and CDR2 sequences are SGHNT and YYREEE (reference sequence). The V end lost 4 bases, the J end lost 1 base, and 12 bases lay between the germline ends. The specimen sequenced was CD8+ T cells sorted from blood. The rearrangement uses TRBV5-4 and TRBJ2-6; D not certain. The sequence was obtained from a human donor in good health. The CDR3 loop reads CASSQDQTSGANVLTF. The CDR3 DNA reads TGTGCCAGCAGCCAAGACCAGACTTCTGGGGCCAACGTCCTGACTTTC.